In its sample, the clone carrying this TCR beta chain was seen a few times. As yet, its antigen is unknown. V was shortened by 2 bases and J by 8 bases, with 19 bases between the two germline ends. There are 16 residues in the CDR3. CDR1 and CDR2 (germline): MDHEN, SYDVKM. According to the study, TCR beta libraries were built with iRepertoire HTBI primers and CDR3-region Arm-PCR. TCRdb itself ran the multiplex PCR reads through MiXCR, one entry per CDR3 protein. The sample shows roughly 700,000 distinct CDR3 sequences, around 32% of them seen only once. Time point meaning: persistent/refractory GD, antithyroid drugs over 5 years with positive TRAb. Extracted RNA from PBMCs served as the source of the TCR library. These data originate in a study of regulatory T cells in long-lasting Graves disease. Broader study findings: Favored usage of TRBV28, TRBJ1-2 and TRBJ2-5 was recorded in persistent disease. A limited number of samples was an acknowledged limitation.

This receptor was identified in a female donor with Graves disease. The starting material was peripheral blood mononuclear cells (PBMCs), obtained when the disease was refractory, from a patient treated with antithyroid drugs. The chain has TRBV28 and TRBJ1-5; D may be TRBD1 (6 bases). CDR3 sequence: CASSLNRDKKFEPQHF. CDR3 DNA sequence: TGTGCCAGCAGTTTAAACCGGGACAAAAAATTTGAGCCCCAGCATTTT.